This T cell receptor beta chain comes out of a study of graft-versus-host responses after intestinal transplantation. Concerning this clone itself: Antigen specificity is unknown.

Study results and limitations: Recipient marrow contained GvH clones, some of which appeared first in ileum or blood.

TCRdb keeps only in-frame clones here, not all; method: immunoSEQ multiplex PCR. The sample records 70,000 to 100,000 clones, approximately 88% being singletons. Here the sequenced sample was unstimulated CD4+ T cells sorted from spleen or lymph node cells, taken before intestinal transplant. This clonotype was obtained from a human donor who received an intestinal transplant.

CDR3 protein: CASSRQGRGPVNTEAFF. CDR3 sequence (DNA): TGTGCCAGCAGTCGACAGGGAAGGGGTCCGGTGAACACTGAAGCTTTCTTT. V usage is TRBV27 and J usage is TRBJ1-1; TRBD1 matches 7 bases. The CDR3 has 17 residues. V lost 5 bases, J lost 0 bases, and 12 bases stayed unmatched. CDR1 is MNHEY, CDR2 SMNVEV, per germline (reference sequence).